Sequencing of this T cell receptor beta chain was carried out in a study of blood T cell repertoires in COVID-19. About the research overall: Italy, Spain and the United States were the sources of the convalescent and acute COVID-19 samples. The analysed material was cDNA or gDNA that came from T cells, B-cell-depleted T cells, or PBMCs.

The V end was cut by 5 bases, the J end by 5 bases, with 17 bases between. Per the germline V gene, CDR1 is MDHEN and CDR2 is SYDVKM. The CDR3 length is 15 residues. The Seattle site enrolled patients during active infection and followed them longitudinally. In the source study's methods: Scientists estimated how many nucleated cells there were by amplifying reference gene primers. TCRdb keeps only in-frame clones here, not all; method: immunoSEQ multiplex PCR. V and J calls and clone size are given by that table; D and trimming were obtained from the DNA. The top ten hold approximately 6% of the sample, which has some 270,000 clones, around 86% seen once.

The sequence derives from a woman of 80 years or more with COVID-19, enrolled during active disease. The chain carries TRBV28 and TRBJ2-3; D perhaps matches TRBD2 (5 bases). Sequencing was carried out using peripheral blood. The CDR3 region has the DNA TGTGCCAGCAGTCCACTCGGGGAGCTCCTAGATACGCAGTATTTT. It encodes CASSPLGELLDTQYF.